The T cell receptor beta chain described here comes from a study of cytomegalovirus exposure and HLA in healthy donors. The germline V gene has CDR1 SNHLY and CDR2 FYNNEI. V was pared by 6 bases and J by 0 bases, with 17 bases between. The CDR3 extends over 16 amino acids. Study findings and constraints: Later on, a genetic analysis was performed. It linked a missense variant in DCLRE1C with V- and J-gene trimming of TCR beta. Most of the CMV-associated TCR beta chains (in a later analysis) appeared to be HLA-restricted.

In the case of this clone: What it recognizes is unknown.

The study ran its PCR with 60 Vbeta and 13 Jbeta primers. Clones were sequenced by immunoSEQ multiplex PCR, and TCRdb holds only the in-frame ones, with some missing. This sample has about 130,000 clones, with about 78% found just once. This TCR was sampled from a human donor in good health. Source material: PBMCs. The chain is built from TRBV2 and TRBJ1-1, with D perhaps matching TRBD1 (6 bases). The CDR3 is CASRAGVEMMNTEAFF. The DNA of the CDR3 is TGTGCCAGCAGAGCAGGGGTCGAAATGATGAACACTGAAGCTTTCTTT.